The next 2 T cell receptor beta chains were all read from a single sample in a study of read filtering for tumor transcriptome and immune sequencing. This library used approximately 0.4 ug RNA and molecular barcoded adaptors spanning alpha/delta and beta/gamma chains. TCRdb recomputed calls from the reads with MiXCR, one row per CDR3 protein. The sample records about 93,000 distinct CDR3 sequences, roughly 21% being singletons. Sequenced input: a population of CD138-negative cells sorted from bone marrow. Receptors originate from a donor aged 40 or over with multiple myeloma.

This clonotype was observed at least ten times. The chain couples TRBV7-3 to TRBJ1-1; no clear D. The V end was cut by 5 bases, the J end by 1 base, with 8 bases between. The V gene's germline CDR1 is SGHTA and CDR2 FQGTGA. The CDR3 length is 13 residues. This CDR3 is CASSPRQNTEAFF. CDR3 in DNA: TGTGCCAGCAGCCCCAGACAGAACACTGAAGCTTTCTTT.

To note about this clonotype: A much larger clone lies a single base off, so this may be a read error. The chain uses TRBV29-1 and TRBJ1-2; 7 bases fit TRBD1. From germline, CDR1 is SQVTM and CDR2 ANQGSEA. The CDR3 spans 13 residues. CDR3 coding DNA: TGCAGCGTTCTCCCAGGGGGTCACTATAGCTACACCTTC. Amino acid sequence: CSVLPGGHYSYTF.